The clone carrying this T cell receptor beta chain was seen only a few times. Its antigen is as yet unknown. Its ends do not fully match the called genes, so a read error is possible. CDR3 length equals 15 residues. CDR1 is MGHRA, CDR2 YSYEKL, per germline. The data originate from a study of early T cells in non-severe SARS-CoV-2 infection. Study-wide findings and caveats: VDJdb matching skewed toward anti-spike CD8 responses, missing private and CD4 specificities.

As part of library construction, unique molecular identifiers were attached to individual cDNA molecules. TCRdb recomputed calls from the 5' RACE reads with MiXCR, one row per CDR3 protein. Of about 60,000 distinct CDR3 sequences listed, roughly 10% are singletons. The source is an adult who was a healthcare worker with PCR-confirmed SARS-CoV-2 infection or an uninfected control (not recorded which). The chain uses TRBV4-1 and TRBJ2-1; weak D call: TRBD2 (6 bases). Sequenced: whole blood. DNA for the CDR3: TGCGCCAGCATCCAAGGAGGGCTGTCGGCCAATGAGCAGTTCTTC. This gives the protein CASIQGGLSANEQFF.